The T cell receptor beta chain under discussion was sequenced for a study of identical twins. With regard to this clonotype: Antigen specificity is unknown.

The study's findings and limits: Models underestimated TCR alpha sharing (out-of-frame) in monozygotic twins. Memory repertoires showed no such pattern, whereas abundant cord blood beta clonotypes carried fewer insertions. Not following the same donors, the study drew its conclusions from cross-sectional statistical analysis.

MiXCR, run by TCRdb on the 5' RACE reads, gives a single entry per CDR3 protein. The sample lists hundreds of thousands of distinct CDR3 sequences; less than 25% were seen once. The sample was also reused in another study, on T cells expressing NK-cell markers. That work states: It was from sorted CD3+CD56+NKG2C+, CD3+CD56+NKG2C- and CD3+CD56-NKG2C+ T cells that TCR beta repertoires came.

The specimen sequenced was CD4+ T cells sorted from blood. This sequence originates from a woman between 18 and 30 years old in good health.

The chain's CDR3 is CASSLTPRLAGVLRTGELFF. The CDR3, as DNA: TGTGCCAGCAGCTTAACCCCCAGGCTAGCGGGAGTACTGCGCACCGGGGAGCTGTTTTTT. The chain employs TRBV7-6 and TRBJ2-2, with 10 nucleotides matching TRBD2. The germline V gene encodes CDR1 SGHVS and CDR2 FNYEAQ. There are 20 residues in the CDR3. V lost 2 bases, J lost 4 bases, and 16 bases stayed unmatched. The full variable domain, in which reference TRBV7-6 and TRBJ2-2 provide the parts outside the CDR3, is GAGVSQSPRYKVTKRGQDVALRCDPISGHVSLYWYRQALGQGPEFLTYFNYEAQQDKSGLPNDRFSAERPEGSISTLTIQRTEQRDSAMYRCASSLTPRLAGVLRTGELFFGEGSRLTVL.